The 6 T cell receptor beta chains presented below share a single source sample, sequenced in a study of blood T cells in healthy people across ages. The second PCR ran about 6 to 11 cycles with a sample-barcoded 5' primer and J-beta primers. TCRdb re-called the 5' RACE reads with MiXCR, one entry per CDR3 protein. The table records 900,000 to 950,000 distinct CDR3 sequences, about 28% of them present only once. Separately, the same data were catalogued under a study of T cells of mothers and their children.

Sequenced input: blood. These receptors were obtained from a middle-aged woman in good health.

This chain connects TRBV7-2 to TRBJ2-5; D is possibly TRBD2 (7 bases). Trimming stripped 3 bases from V and 1 base from J, with 15 bases between. The V gene's germline CDR1 is SGHTA and CDR2 FQGNSA. This CDR3 has 16 amino acids. CDR3 residues: CASSLVRGGTQETQYF. The CDR3, as DNA: TGTGCCAGCAGCTTGGTGAGGGGGGGAACCCAAGAGACCCAGTACTTC.

This clonotype showed up many times. V usage is TRBV28 and J usage is TRBJ2-5; tentatively, D is TRBD1 (5 bases). The V end lost 7 bases, the J end lost 4 bases, and 22 bases lay between the germline ends. The V gene's germline CDR1 is MDHEN and CDR2 SYDVKM. This CDR3 has 16 residues. CDR3 sequence reads: CASTTLGLGRGETQYF. CDR3 sequence (DNA): TGTGCCAGCACCACACTTGGGTTGGGTAGGGGAGAGACCCAGTACTTC.

Details on this clonotype: A much larger clone is a single base away; this may be a read error. This chain joins TRBV6-2 or TRBV6-3 and TRBJ2-1; 8 positions match TRBD2. CDR3 length: 14 residues. Germline CDR1 is MNHEY and CDR2 is SVGEGT. The J segment lost 9 bases and the V segment lost 0 bases, leaving 4 bases of the junction unmatched. The CDR3 protein is CASSYSGLGIEQFF. Here the CDR3 DNA reads TGTGCCAGCAGTTACTCGGGACTAGGCATTGAGCAGTTCTTC.

This clonotype showed up just a few times. The chain has TRBV13 and TRBJ2-3, with D possibly matching TRBD2 (6 bases). CDR3 length: 15 residues. Germline loops: CDR1 PRHDT, CDR2 FYEKMQ (reference sequence). Trimming cost V 1 base and J 3 bases, with 11 bases left between them. CDR3 region: CASSLEMEGTDTQYF. CDR3 DNA sequence: TGTGCCAGCAGCTTAGAGATGGAGGGGACAGATACGCAGTATTTT.

The V call is TRBV7-9, the J call TRBJ2-5; D unclear. Trimming stripped 1 base from V and 11 bases from J, with 20 bases between. The CDR3 extends over 15 amino acids. CDR1 and CDR2 (germline): SEHNR, FQNEAQ (reference sequence). The CDR3 region is CASSLGALLGNEQYF. CDR3 DNA sequence: TGTGCCAGCAGCTTAGGGGCCCTCCTGGGCAATGAGCAGTACTTC.

A few counts support this clonotype. This chain connects TRBV29-1 to TRBJ1-1, with D unclear. Trimming pared 7 bases from V and 1 base from J, leaving 19 bases between. Germline CDR1 is SQVTM and CDR2 is ANQGSEA. This CDR3 contains 15 residues. This CDR3 is CSATDRGGKNTEAFF. In DNA form, the CDR3 reads TGCAGCGCAACTGACCGGGGAGGGAAGAACACTGAAGCTTTCTTT. Looking up the rest from reference TRBV29-1 and TRBJ1-1 gives the full variable domain: SAVISQKPSRDICQRGTSLTIQCQVDSQVTMMFWYRQQPGQSLTLIATANQGSEATYESGFVIDKFPISRPNLTFSTLTVSNMSPEDSSIYLCSATDRGGKNTEAFFGQGTRLTVV.